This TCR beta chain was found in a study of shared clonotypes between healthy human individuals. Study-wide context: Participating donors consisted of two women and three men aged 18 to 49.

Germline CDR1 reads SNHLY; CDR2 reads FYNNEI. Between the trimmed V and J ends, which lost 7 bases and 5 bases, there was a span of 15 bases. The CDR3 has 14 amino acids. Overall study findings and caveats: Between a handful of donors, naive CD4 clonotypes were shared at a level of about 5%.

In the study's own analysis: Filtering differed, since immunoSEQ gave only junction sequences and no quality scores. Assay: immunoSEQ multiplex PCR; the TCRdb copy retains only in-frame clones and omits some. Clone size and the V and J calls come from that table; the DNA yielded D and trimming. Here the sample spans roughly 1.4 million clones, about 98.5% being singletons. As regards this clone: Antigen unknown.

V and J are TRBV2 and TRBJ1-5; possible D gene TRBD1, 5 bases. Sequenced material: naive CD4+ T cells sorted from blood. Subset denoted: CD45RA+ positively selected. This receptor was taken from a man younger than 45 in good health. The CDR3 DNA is TGTGCCAGCAATGTTGTCGCGGGGGATCAGCCCCAGCATTTT. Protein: CASNVVAGDQPQHF.